A selection of T cell receptor beta chains follows, all from one sample in a study of blood T cell repertoires in COVID-19. The method was immunoSEQ multiplex PCR; TCRdb's version includes in-frame clones alone and lacks a portion of them. The data contain 150,000 or so clones, 85% to 90% of them singletons. The sequenced sample consisted of peripheral blood. These receptor sequences come from a woman between 55 and 75 years old with acute or convalescent COVID-19. CDR3s include the opening cysteine and the closing phenylalanine or tryptophan. A D gene is named only where the DNA matches it firmly. Part of the rows lack a size; the others show once, few, many or a class for expanded clones.

V gene	J gene	D gene	clone size	CDR3 length	CDR3 protein	CDR3 DNA
TRBV9	TRBJ2-5	-	-	15	CASSASGGLGETQYF	TGTGCCAGCAGCGCGTCCGGGGGATTGGGAGAGACCCAGTACTTC
TRBV14	TRBJ2-7	-	once	13	CASSQIGIREQYF	TGTGCCAGCAGCCAAATCGGGATCCGCGAGCAGTACTTC
TRBV11-2	TRBJ2-3	-	-	16	CASSLDPGQLTDTQYF	TGTGCCAGCAGCTTAGACCCGGGACAACTCACAGATACGCAGTATTTT
TRBV28	TRBJ1-4	-	-	15	CASSLPEGVKEKLFF	TGTGCCAGCAGTTTACCGGAAGGGGTGAAGGAAAAACTGTTTTTT
TRBV7-9	TRBJ1-2	-	-	15	CASSPLAASDYGYTF	TGTGCCAGCAGCCCTCTTGCGGCGAGTGACTATGGCTACACCTTC
TRBV29-1	TRBJ2-1	-	-	14	CSVGRGGLGNEQFF	TGCAGCGTTGGAAGGGGGGGCCTGGGCAATGAGCAGTTCTTC
TRBV10-3	TRBJ2-5	TRBD2	-	14	CAISEAGVQETQYF	TGTGCCATCAGTGAGGCGGGGGTACAAGAGACCCAGTACTTC
TRBV7-9	TRBJ2-5	-	once	18	CASSLDNVWAGAQETQYF	TGTGCCAGCAGCTTAGATAATGTTTGGGCAGGGGCCCAAGAGACCCAGTACTTC
TRBV11-2	TRBJ1-3	-	-	14	CASSPGYSGNTIYF	TGTGCCAGCAGCCCCGGGTATAGTGGAAACACCATATATTTT
TRBV19	TRBJ2-7	TRBD2	-	17	CASSLRLAGGLGYEQYF	TGTGCCAGTAGTCTAAGACTAGCGGGGGGCCTTGGGTACGAGCAGTACTTC
TRBV27	TRBJ2-5	-	-	14	CASSSPGFQETQYF	TGTGCCAGCAGTTCGCCAGGGTTTCAGGAGACCCAGTACTTC
TRBV5-6	TRBJ2-7	-	-	13	CASSLQGFYEQYF	TGTGCCAGCAGCCTGCAGGGGTTCTACGAGCAGTACTTC
TRBV29-1	TRBJ2-7	TRBD1	-	13	CSVGGTGVFEQYF	TGCAGCGTTGGGGGGACAGGGGTCTTCGAGCAGTACTTC
TRBV5-4	TRBJ1-4	-	-	16	CASSPGKVATNEKLFF	TGTGCCAGCAGCCCCGGGAAGGTCGCAACTAATGAAAAACTGTTTTTT
TRBV2	TRBJ2-3	TRBD1	once	15	CASRVDRGRADTQYF	TGTGCCAGCAGAGTGGACAGGGGGAGGGCAGATACGCAGTATTTT
TRBV7-9	TRBJ2-6	TRBD1	-	18	CASSSGQGEFAGANVLTF	TGTGCCAGCAGCTCGGGACAGGGAGAGTTCGCTGGGGCCAACGTCCTGACTTTC
TRBV5-4	TRBJ1-1	-	few	17	CASSQARGTYMNTEAFF	TGTGCCAGCAGCCAGGCTAGGGGGACCTACATGAACACTGAAGCTTTCTTT
TRBV9	TRBJ2-3	TRBD2	-	14	CASSVQAGTDTQYF	TGTGCCAGCAGCGTTCAAGCGGGGACAGATACGCAGTATTTT
TRBV30	TRBJ2-4	-	-	12	CAWTPGQGPQYF	TGTGCCTGGACACCAGGGCAGGGCCCCCAGTACTTC
TRBV28	TRBJ2-1	-	-	15	CASSLPRGPYNEQFF	TGTGCCAGCAGTTTGCCCAGGGGCCCCTACAATGAGCAGTTCTTC
TRBV18	TRBJ1-2	-	-	15	CASSLRNDRNYGYTF	TGTGCCAGCTCCCTCAGAAACGACAGGAACTATGGCTACACCTTC
TRBV3-1/TRBV3-2	TRBJ1-2	TRBD1	once	13	CASSMGQTAGYTF	TGTGCCAGCAGCATGGGACAGACTGCTGGCTACACCTTC
TRBV5-1	TRBJ1-5	-	-	14	CASSPGTPNQPQHF	TGCGCCAGCAGCCCCGGGACTCCCAATCAGCCCCAGCATTTT
TRBV2	TRBJ1-6	-	many	12	CASSEPYSPLHF	TGTGCCAGCAGCGAGCCGTATTCACCCCTCCACTTT
TRBV7-8	TRBJ1-5	-	-	14	CASSPRTVNQPQHF	TGTGCCAGCAGCCCGCGGACTGTTAATCAGCCCCAGCATTTT
TRBV7-5	TRBJ2-1	-	-	12	CARNYTDNEQFF	TGTGCCAGAAATTACACCGACAATGAGCAGTTCTTC
TRBV4-1	TRBJ1-4	TRBD1	-	15	CASSESGTGNEKLFF	TGCGCCAGCAGCGAAAGCGGGACAGGGAATGAAAAACTGTTTTTT
TRBV7-6	TRBJ1-5	TRBD1	-	17	CASSLGTGGDGNQPQHF	TGTGCCAGCAGCTTAGGGACAGGGGGGGATGGCAATCAGCCCCAGCATTTT
TRBV9	TRBJ2-1	TRBD2	-	16	CASSVVMRGGQGEQFF	TGTGCCAGCAGCGTAGTGATGCGGGGGGGCCAGGGTGAGCAGTTCTTC